The 18 T cell receptor beta chains reported below all come from one sample, sequenced in a study of cytomegalovirus exposure and HLA in healthy donors. TCRdb's copy holds only in-frame clones and misses some; the assay was immunoSEQ multiplex PCR. Counted here are roughly 43,000 clones, roughly 93% occurring once; the ten biggest clones make up around 2.1%. The sample taken for sequencing was PBMCs. The receptors shown here come from a young woman in good health and CMV-seronegative.

The chain is built from TRBV2 and TRBJ2-5; D remains unclear. The CDR3 sequence is 12 residues long. Trimming left V 6 bases short and J 0 bases short, with 5 bases between. CDR1 and CDR2 (germline): SNHLY, FYNNEI. The CDR3 sequence: CASRQNQETQYF. CDR3 bases: TGTGCCAGCAGACAGAACCAAGAGACCCAGTACTTC.

V and J are TRBV28 and TRBJ2-7, with 7 bases fitting TRBD2. CDR3 length: 15 amino acids. The V gene end was trimmed by 3 bases and the J gene end by 5 bases; junction bases not matched to a gene: 10. Germline loops: CDR1 MDHEN, CDR2 SYDVKM. The DNA for the CDR3 is TGTGCCAGCAGTTTTCAGCCTAGCGGCATCAACGAGCAGTACTTC. It is translated as CASSFQPSGINEQYF.

The chain couples TRBV27 to TRBJ2-7; 11 bases match TRBD2. Germline CDR1 reads MNHEY; CDR2 reads SMNVEV (reference sequence). The CDR3 is 15 residues long. With V trimmed by 5 bases and J by 2 bases, 5 bases remained unmatched. The CDR3 region has the DNA TGTGCCAGCAGTCCGACTAGCGGGAAAACCTACGAGCAGTACTTC. Protein: CASSPTSGKTYEQYF.

The CDR3 nucleotides read TGTGCCAGCGTAGCGACCACCTCTGGAAACACCATATATTTT. Amino acids: CASVATTSGNTIYF. V is TRBV28 and J is TRBJ1-3, with D unresolved. Germline V lookup: CDR1 MDHEN, CDR2 SYDVKM. Trimming pared 8 bases from V and 0 bases from J, leaving 11 bases between. The length of the CDR3 is 14 residues.

The CDR3 nucleotides read TGTGCCAGCACCAACCGACAGGGGGCATGGTATGGCTACACCTTC. It codes for CASTNRQGAWYGYTF. The chain combines TRBV6-5 with TRBJ1-2; 10 bases map to TRBD1. The CDR3 length is 15 residues. In germline, CDR1 is MNHEY, CDR2 SVGAGI. Trimming took 7 bases from V and 5 from J; bases not matched to a gene: 10.

The chain carries TRBV11-3 and TRBJ2-1; no firm D call. Deletions cut 5 bases from V and 3 bases from J, with 8 bases between. Germline CDR1 and CDR2: SGHNT and YENEEA. The CDR3 runs 13 residues. CDR3 protein: CASSRGSYNEQFF. In DNA form, the CDR3 reads TGTGCCAGCAGCCGCGGCAGCTACAATGAGCAGTTCTTC.

The rearrangement joins TRBV10-3 to TRBJ2-2; 9 bases match TRBD1. V lost 7 bases and J lost 3; bases outside the gene matches: 12. This CDR3 is built from 17 residues. Germline CDR1 is ENHRY and CDR2 is SYGVKD. CDR3 in DNA: TGTGCCATCAAGGCTCCGCAAGGGACAGGGTACACCGGGGAGCTGTTTTTT. Amino acid sequence: CAIKAPQGTGYTGELFF.

This clone was observed a single time. The chain carries TRBV11-2 and TRBJ2-3, with TRBD2 matching 8 bases. The CDR3 spans 19 residues. V shed 6 bases, J shed 0 bases, and the junction held 17 bases outside the gene matches. CDR1 and CDR2 (germline): SGHAT, FQNNGV. The CDR3 coding sequence is TGTGCCAGCAGTCAAAAAATCTTGGCGGGAGGTCGTAGCACAGATACGCAGTATTTT. Translation: CASSQKILAGGRSTDTQYF.

V usage is TRBV6-5 and J usage is TRBJ1-3, with 9 bases lining up with TRBD1. The CDR3 has 15 residues. Germline CDR1 and CDR2: MNHEY and SVGAGI. After removal of 4 bases from V and 4 bases from J, the junction contained 5 bases not matched to a gene. CDR3 region: CASSLGQGSGNTIYF. The CDR3 nucleotides read TGTGCCAGCAGTTTGGGACAGGGCTCCGGAAACACCATATATTTT.

The chain employs TRBV2 and TRBJ1-1, with D perhaps TRBD1 (6 bases). Germline V gives CDR1 SNHLY, CDR2 FYNNEI. The CDR3 has 14 amino acids. Trimming left V 8 bases short and J 4 bases short, with 17 bases between. CDR3 in DNA: TGTGCCAGCGGAAGACAGGCCACGGGCACTGAAGCTTTCTTT. The encoded protein is CASGRQATGTEAFF.

This clone has more than one count but fewer than ten. The rearrangement links TRBV20-1 to TRBJ2-5, with no clear D. The length of the CDR3 is 11 residues. From germline, CDR1 is DFQATT and CDR2 SNEGSKA (reference sequence). V lost 2 bases, J lost 7 bases, and 8 bases lay in between. The CDR3 region is CSARNQMTQYF. The CDR3 nucleotides are TGCAGTGCTAGAAATCAGATGACCCAGTACTTC.

The chain joins TRBV7-9 to TRBJ1-1, with D perhaps matching TRBD1 (5 bases). V was trimmed by 4 bases and J by 1 base, leaving 16 bases between them. Per germline, CDR1 SEHNR and CDR2 FQNEAQ (reference sequence). The CDR3 is 16 residues long. This CDR3 reads CASSSWAGKGNTEAFF. CDR3 DNA: TGTGCCAGCAGCTCTTGGGCAGGGAAGGGGAACACTGAAGCTTTCTTT.

The chain links TRBV10-2 to TRBJ1-2; tentatively, D is TRBD1 (6 bases). V was shortened by 3 bases and J by 2 bases, with 10 bases between the two germline ends. The CDR3 is made up of 14 amino acids. Germline assignment: CDR1 WSHSY and CDR2 SAAADI. CDR3 DNA sequence: TGCGCCAGCAGTGATCAGGGGCTGAACTATGGCTACACCTTC. Protein: CASSDQGLNYGYTF.

J is TRBJ2-7 and V is TRBV9; TRBD2 agrees at 12 bases. The germline V gene has CDR1 SGDLS and CDR2 YYNGEE. The CDR3 length is 16 residues. V was pared by 3 bases and J by 0 bases, with 4 bases of the junction left unmatched. The CDR3 DNA sequence: TGTGCCAGCAGCGACAGGACTAGCGGGATCTCCTACGAGCAGTACTTC. Translated, it gives CASSDRTSGISYEQYF.

The chain carries TRBV5-6 and TRBJ1-4, with D unresolved. The CDR3 spans 16 residues. Trimming pared 4 bases from V and 5 bases from J, leaving 18 bases between. Germline-derived CDR1 and CDR2 are SGHDT and YYEEEE. As DNA, the CDR3 is TGTGCCAGCAGCCCCAGACACTCCTCCTTAAATGAAAAACTGTTTTTT. Amino acid sequence: CASSPRHSSLNEKLFF.

Remarks on this clone: One end of the junction is discordant with germline, which a read error may explain. The rearrangement uses TRBV4-1 and TRBJ2-1, with D possibly being TRBD1 (6 bases). The CDR3 has 14 amino acids. CDR1 MGHRA and CDR2 YSYEKL come from the germline V gene. CDR3 in amino acids: CASSQPYLRTEVLF. The CDR3 bases are TGCGCCAGCAGCCAACCATATCTTAGGACAGAAGTCCTCTTC.

The V call is TRBV4-2, the J call TRBJ1-2, with TRBD1 identical over 8 bases. CDR1 LGHNA and CDR2 YNFKEQ come from the germline V gene. The CDR3 is 14 residues long. Unmatched junction bases numbered 7, after V lost 4 bases and J lost 6 bases. The CDR3 region has the DNA TGTGCCAGCAGCCGGTCGACAGGGGACCATGGCTACACCTTC. It codes for CASSRSTGDHGYTF.

The genes are TRBV6-4 and TRBJ2-1, with TRBD1 matching over 11 bases. Trimming at V came to 5 bases and at J to 3 bases, leaving 6 bases not matched to a gene. CDR1 and CDR2 (germline): MRHNA, SNTAGT. The CDR3 contains 16 residues. CDR3 sequence reads: CASSTLGQGDYNEQFF. The CDR3 nucleotides read TGTGCCAGCAGTACTCTGGGACAGGGGGACTACAATGAGCAGTTCTTC.